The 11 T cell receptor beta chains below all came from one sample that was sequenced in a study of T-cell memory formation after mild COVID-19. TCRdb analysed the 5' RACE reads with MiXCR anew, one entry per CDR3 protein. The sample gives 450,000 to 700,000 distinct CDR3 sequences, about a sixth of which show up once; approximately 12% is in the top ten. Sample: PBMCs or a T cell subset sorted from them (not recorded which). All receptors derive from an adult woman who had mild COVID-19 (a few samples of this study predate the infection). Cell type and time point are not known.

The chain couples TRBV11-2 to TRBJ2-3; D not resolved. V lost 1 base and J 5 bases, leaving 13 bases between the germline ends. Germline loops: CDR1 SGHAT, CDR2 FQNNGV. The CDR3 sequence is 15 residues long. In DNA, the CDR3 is TGTGCCAGCAGCTTAGGGAGTGATCCCGTAGATACGCAGTATTTT. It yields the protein CASSLGSDPVDTQYF.

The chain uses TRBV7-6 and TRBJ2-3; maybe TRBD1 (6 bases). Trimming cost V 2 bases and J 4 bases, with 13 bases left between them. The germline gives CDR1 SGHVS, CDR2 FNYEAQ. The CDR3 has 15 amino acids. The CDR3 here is CASSLMDSDSDTQYF. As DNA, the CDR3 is TGTGCCAGCAGCTTAATGGACAGTGATTCAGATACGCAGTATTTT.

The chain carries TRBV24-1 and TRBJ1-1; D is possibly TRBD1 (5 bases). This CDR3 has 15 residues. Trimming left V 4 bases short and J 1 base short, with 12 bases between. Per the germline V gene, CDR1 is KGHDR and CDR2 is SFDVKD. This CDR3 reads CATSEGGTGNTEAFF. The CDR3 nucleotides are TGTGCCACCAGTGAGGGGGGGACGGGGAACACTGAAGCTTTCTTT.

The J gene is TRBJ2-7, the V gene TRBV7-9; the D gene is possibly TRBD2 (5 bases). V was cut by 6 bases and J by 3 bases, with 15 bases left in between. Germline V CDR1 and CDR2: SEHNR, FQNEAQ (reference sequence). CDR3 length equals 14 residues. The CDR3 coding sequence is TGTGCCAGCAGTTCCGACTACGGAATCTACGAGCAGTACTTC. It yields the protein CASSSDYGIYEQYF.

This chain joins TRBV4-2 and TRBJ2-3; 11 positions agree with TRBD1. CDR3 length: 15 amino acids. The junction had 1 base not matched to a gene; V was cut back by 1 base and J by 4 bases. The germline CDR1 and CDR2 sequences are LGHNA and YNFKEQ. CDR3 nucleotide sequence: TGTGCCAGCAGCCAAGGGACAGGGGGCGCAGATACGCAGTATTTT. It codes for CASSQGTGGADTQYF.

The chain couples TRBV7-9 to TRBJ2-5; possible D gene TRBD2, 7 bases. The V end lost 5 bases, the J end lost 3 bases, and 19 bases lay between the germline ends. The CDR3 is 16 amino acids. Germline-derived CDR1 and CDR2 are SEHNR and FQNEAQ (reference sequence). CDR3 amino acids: CASSHLVGAGEETQYF. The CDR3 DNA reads TGTGCCAGCAGCCACCTCGTGGGGGCGGGAGAAGAGACCCAGTACTTC.

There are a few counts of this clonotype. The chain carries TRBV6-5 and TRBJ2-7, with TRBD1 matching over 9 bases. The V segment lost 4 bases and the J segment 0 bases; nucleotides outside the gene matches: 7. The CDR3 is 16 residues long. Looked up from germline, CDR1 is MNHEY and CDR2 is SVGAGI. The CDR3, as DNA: TGTGCCAGCAGTTCCTTACCGGGACAGGGCTCCTACGAGCAGTACTTC. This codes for CASSSLPGQGSYEQYF.

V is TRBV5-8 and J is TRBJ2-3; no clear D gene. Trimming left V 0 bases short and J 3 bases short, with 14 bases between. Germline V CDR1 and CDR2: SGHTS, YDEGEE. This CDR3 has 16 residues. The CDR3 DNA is TGTGCCAGCAGCTTGGGGCTGGGTACCGGGACAGATACGCAGTATTTT. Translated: CASSLGLGTGTDTQYF.

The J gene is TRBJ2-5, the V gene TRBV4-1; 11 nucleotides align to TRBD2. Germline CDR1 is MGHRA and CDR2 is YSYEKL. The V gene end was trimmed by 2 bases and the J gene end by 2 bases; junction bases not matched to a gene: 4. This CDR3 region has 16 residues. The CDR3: CASSQLTSGGQETQYF. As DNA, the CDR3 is TGCGCCAGCAGCCAATTAACTAGCGGGGGTCAAGAGACCCAGTACTTC.

CDR3 in DNA: TGTGCCAGCAGCGCCAATCACGGCGGAGTAGAGACCCAGTACTTC. This sequence encodes CASSANHGGVETQYF. The chain uses TRBV9 and TRBJ2-5; D gene unclear. Per the germline V gene, CDR1 is SGDLS and CDR2 is YYNGEE. The germline V and J ends were trimmed by 3 bases and 4 bases, with 16 bases remaining between them. The CDR3 is made up of 15 amino acids.

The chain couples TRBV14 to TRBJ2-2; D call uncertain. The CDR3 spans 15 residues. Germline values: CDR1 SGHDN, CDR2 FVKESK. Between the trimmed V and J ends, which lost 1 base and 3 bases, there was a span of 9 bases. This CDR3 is CASSQVRAYTGELFF. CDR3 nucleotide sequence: TGTGCCAGCAGCCAAGTACGAGCATACACCGGGGAGCTGTTTTTT.